This TCR beta chain was sequenced during a study of cytomegalovirus exposure and HLA in healthy donors (dated by TCRdb to 2016 to 2017). Study-level background: An earlier analysis of roughly 570 of the donors reported under 300 Gb of sequence data and 95 million to 120 million unique TCR beta sequences obtained from around 180 million T cells. A later analysis re-examined previously published TCR beta repertoires from hundreds of donors and added high-resolution HLA genotyping to investigate patterns of TCR occurrence. Among over 350 genotyped donors of the cohort, an average of approximately 240,000 unique TCR beta nucleotide sequences were sequenced per donor, roughly 20% of them non-productive. Donor age, sex, ethnicity and CMV serostatus were collected together with the repertoire data. Approximately 310 gigabases of sequencing data and approximately 85 million unique TCR sequences were included in an early release covering roughly 600 HLA-typed donors. Typing coverage varied by locus: roughly 629-640 donors for A, B, C, DRB1 and DQB1; more than 500 for DQA1; 600 to 610 for DPA1; approximately 470 for DPB1. The study used immunosequencing to profile the T cell repertoires of more than 650 subjects and linked those repertoires to cytomegalovirus serostatus. The study aimed to test whether cataloging public T cell receptors could reveal signatures of past pathogen exposure. In an earlier analysis of 500 to 650 of the donors, high-throughput TCR beta sequencing was used to judge whether each TCR beta V gene segment behaved as functional or pseudogenic. All discovery cohort repertoires had been generated using a single sequencing platform. HLA typing included class I and class II loci at four-digit resolution. Genome-wide SNP genotypes for about 60% of the roughly 700 donors were used in a later genetic analysis, which treated that subset as a discovery cohort. In the later analysis, no new phenotypic data were used to find candidate immune exposures; instead, reliance was placed on TCR beta sequences and their occurrence across donors. The genetic ancestry cluster associated with self-reported Caucasian donors included about four fifths of the roughly 380 genotyped donors. To predict cytomegalovirus infection status, the study brought together high-throughput TCR immunosequencing, statistical association of individual TCRs with disease status, and machine learning. Besides the first cohort of hundreds of subjects, a separate validation cohort made up of 120 different subjects was used. Roughly 5 DR-DQ haplotypes were handled as single units for association and clustering, since linkage in the cohort was strong. Summary of the overall study and its limitations: Compared with the 666-donor mean, donors in an Asian-associated ancestry cluster had fewer N-insertions in productive TCRs, according to a later genetic analysis. In a later analysis, some 17,000 TCR beta sequences were associated with specific HLA alleles at a false discovery rate of 0.05. When HLA alleles, especially DR and DQ, strongly co-occurred, attributing TCR associations to individual alleles was difficult. According to a later analysis, most CMV-associated TCR beta chains appeared to be HLA-restricted, and the HLA associations seemed to be driven largely by CMV exposure. Because HLA typing was missing for some donors at each locus, association tests included only the typed subset. While some public TCRs were present in many individuals, most TCR sequences turned up only very rarely across donors. A further reported finding was that TCR beta sequences accurately predicted the HLA-A and HLA-B alleles for most subjects in the first cohort. According to the authors, the approach could potentially be generalized to other disease states and immunological phenotypes. The study gave a list of roughly 150 TCR beta chains associated with cytomegalovirus. A group of highly shared sequence variants was considered likely to be a technical artifact of the sequencing pipeline. In a later analysis, the rate of TCR association differed among HLA loci, with DRB1 alleles having the most associated TCRs and HLA-C alleles having the fewest. The cohort was sequenced for TCR beta chains only, and without alpha or paired-chain data the features that could be detected were limited. Linkage disequilibrium might explain the correlated functional status among segregating V segments, but an unknown experimental factor could not be ruled out. The presence/absence analyses assumed that sequencing depth was roughly uniform across donors, and that assumption may not be true. A few of the identified cytomegalovirus-associated TCR beta chains were confirmed in vitro to be specific for cytomegalovirus antigens. Cytomegalovirus status was reported to be diagnosed by the classifier with high specificity and sensitivity in both the original and validation cohorts. A later analysis found that HLA-associated TCR beta chains were more clonally expanded and had lower generation probabilities than equally common non-associated chains. The only immune exposure information available for the cohort was CMV serostatus. A later analysis reported that several top co-occurrence clusters appeared linked to parvovirus B19, influenza, CMV and Epstein-Barr virus. V-gene and J-gene trimming of TCR beta chains was associated with a missense DCLRE1C variant in a later genetic analysis, and the association was replicated in an independent cohort. Because counts were too low, about 18 rarely observed V segments, including chromosome 9 orphons, were excluded from the earlier analysis of about 500 of the donors. Some IMGT-functional V segments, including TRBV6-2 and TRBV6-3, could not be distinguished by the 87-base-pair reads and were therefore excluded. Broadly in line with IMGT annotations, most TCR beta V segments showed up in productive rearrangements about 90% or about 30% of the time in an earlier analysis of several hundred of the donors.

The cohort was made up of 650 to 700 healthy bone marrow donors. At the time of sampling, every cohort member was nominally healthy, though immune exposures that went unrecorded were likely present. The donor was CMV seronegative and was included in the group of a few hundred seronegative cohort members. Every donor gave a peripheral blood sample, and the peripheral blood mononuclear cells from that sample were used for TCR beta sequencing. The Qiagen DNeasy Blood Extraction Kit was used to extract genomic DNA from the blood cell samples. The junction shows trimming of 7 bases on V and 5 bases on J, plus 15 bases between the germline ends. The CDR3 numbers 13 residues from cysteine through phenylalanine. The kept DNA is CDR3 alone, 39 bases in frame from the first base. In the germline V gene, CDR1 corresponds to MNHEY and CDR2 to SVGAGI. Remarks on this clone: Its antigen remains unidentified. There are no base qualities to consult, and no much larger clone falls within one base.

The library was made by the immunoSEQ multiplex PCR assay. A mixture of 60 forward primers for TCR Vbeta segments and 13 reverse primers for TCR Jbeta segments was used in the multiplex PCR. The CDR3 region of rearranged TCR beta genes was amplified from genomic DNA with a multiplex PCR assay. On the Illumina HiSeq System, the amplified TCR beta libraries were sequenced as 87-base-pair reads. From the authors' description of their analysis: In a later analysis, 70 million to 95 million unique TCR beta chains were counted across the 500 to 850 repertoires, and approximately 9.9 million of these chains were shared by at least two donors. Raw reads were error-corrected and collapsed into unique sequences with a nearest-neighbor algorithm that merged closely related sequences to remove PCR and sequencing errors. To assign V, D and J gene segments, CDR3 sequences were aligned to IMGT reference sequences. For a sequence to be retained, at least a six-nucleotide match to both a V gene segment and a J gene segment was required. A rearrangement counted as productive if the CDR3 had no stop codons and remained in frame with V and J, and every other rearrangement counted as non-productive. Following IMGT convention, CDR3 was defined as the stretch from the second conserved V-encoded cysteine to the conserved J-encoded phenylalanine. Sequences without an unambiguous match to a single V gene segment were excluded from the earlier analysis of almost 600 of the donors. In an earlier analysis of a few hundred of the donors, V segments were called functional above 56.7% productive rearrangements and were called segregating when the between-donor standard deviation exceeded 5%. To diagnose cytomegalovirus status from the catalog of TCR beta chain sequences, a statistical classification framework was built. A later analysis assigned V and J genes by comparing TCR nucleotide sequences with IMGT/GENE-DB human TR gene sequences. A later analysis assigned CDR3 sequences and most-parsimonious VDJ recombination scenarios with the TCRdist pipeline. In a later analysis, each TCR beta chain was defined by its CDR3 amino acid sequence together with its V-gene family, and reads lacking a unique V-gene family were excluded. As a way to deal with suspected cross-contamination and a sequencing artifact, a later analysis dropped under 600 nucleotide sequences that were highly shared and had low generation probability. In a later analysis, a clonal expansion index was calculated for each public chain from normalized within-repertoire ranks of inferred template counts. Generation probabilities in a later analysis came from a VDJ recombination model fitted to out-of-frame rearrangements, and those results were checked against IGoR. In a later analysis, hypergeometric tests were used to score TCR-TCR, TCR-HLA and TCR-CMV co-occurrence, with a repertoire-size bias correction applied to TCR pairs. False discovery rates were estimated in a later analysis by permuting HLA or CMV assignments 20 times. In a later analysis, co-occurring TCRs were grouped with DBSCAN, and TCRdist sequence similarity was added when clustering was performed within HLA-allele-positive subsets. Co-occurrence clustering excluded repertoires with fewer than 30,000 or more than 120,000 public chains, plus five with anomalous nucleotide sharing. Not all clones reach the TCRdb copy of this immuneACCESS table, which keeps in-frame sequences only. Checked studies attribute under half of the gap to unresolved V genes and leave the rest unexplained. D and trimming were read from the DNA, whereas the V and J calls and clone size are those reported in that table. The sample data list over 200,000 clones, and over 60% of these were observed just once. 1.8% of the sample is in the top ten clones.

Rearrangement joined TRBV6-5 to TRBJ2-7; D gene: possibly TRBD2, on 6 matching bases. The receptor was derived from a male donor in good health and CMV-seronegative. Material for sequencing was PBMCs. The DNA sequence reads TGTGCCAGCACCATCCGGGGGTTCCACGAGCAGTACTTC. Its protein reads: CASTIRGFHEQYF.